These T cell receptor beta chains were read from a single sample in a study of cytomegalovirus exposure and HLA in healthy donors. Sequencing used immunoSEQ multiplex PCR; TCRdb keeps in-frame clones, though not all of them. The sample lists more than 95,000 clones; about 81% were seen once. The sequencing input was PBMCs. These receptors came from a woman in her twenties or thirties in good health and CMV-seronegative. CDR3s include the opening cysteine and the closing phenylalanine or tryptophan. D genes are given only for firm matches. Part of the rows lack a size; the others show once, few, many or a class for expanded clones.

abundance: NA
d_gene: TRBD1
j_gene: TRBJ1-5
v_gene: TRBV5-3
CDR3aa: CAARDRGRQPWQPQHF
CDR3nt: TGTGCCGCACGAGACAGGGGGCGCCAACCATGGCAGCCCCAGCATTTT

abundance: NA
d_gene: NA
j_gene: TRBJ2-2
v_gene: TRBV7-8
CDR3aa: CASSLRLAAGELFF
CDR3nt: TGTGCCAGCAGCTTACGCCTAGCAGCCGGGGAGCTGTTTTTT

abundance: NA
d_gene: TRBD2
j_gene: TRBJ2-7
v_gene: TRBV10-2
CDR3aa: CASSRGLGVEQYF
CDR3nt: TGCGCCAGCAGTCGGGGACTAGGAGTCGAGCAGTACTTC

abundance: few
d_gene: NA
j_gene: TRBJ2-3
v_gene: TRBV6-5
CDR3aa: CASSLTETSTDTQYF
CDR3nt: TGTGCCAGCAGCTTGACAGAGACTAGCACAGATACGCAGTATTTT

abundance: NA
d_gene: NA
j_gene: TRBJ1-2
v_gene: TRBV9
CDR3aa: CASSVDPGENYGYTF
CDR3nt: TGTGCCAGCAGCGTAGATCCAGGCGAAAACTATGGCTACACCTTC

abundance: NA
d_gene: TRBD1
j_gene: TRBJ2-2
v_gene: TRBV7-3
CDR3aa: CASSSGQGAVFF
CDR3nt: TGTGCCAGCAGCTCCGGACAGGGGGCGGTGTTTTTT

abundance: NA
d_gene: NA
j_gene: TRBJ2-7
v_gene: TRBV4-1
CDR3aa: CASSRRITGSYEQYF
CDR3nt: TGCGCCAGCAGCCGCCGAATTACAGGTTCCTACGAGCAGTACTTC

abundance: NA
d_gene: NA
j_gene: TRBJ2-2
v_gene: TRBV5-1
CDR3aa: CASSLLASNTGELFF
CDR3nt: TGCGCCAGCAGCTTGCTAGCGTCGAACACCGGGGAGCTGTTTTTT

abundance: NA
d_gene: NA
j_gene: TRBJ2-5
v_gene: TRBV4-1
CDR3aa: CASSQGWGGSETQYF
CDR3nt: TGCGCCAGCAGCCAGGGATGGGGGGGCTCGGAGACCCAGTACTTC

abundance: NA
d_gene: NA
j_gene: TRBJ1-1
v_gene: TRBV11-3
CDR3aa: CASRSGQVSEAFF
CDR3nt: TGTGCCAGCAGATCCGGACAAGTCTCTGAAGCTTTCTTT

abundance: NA
d_gene: TRBD2
j_gene: TRBJ2-3
v_gene: TRBV5-1
CDR3aa: CASTESGRAADTQYF
CDR3nt: TGCGCCAGCACCGAGAGCGGGAGGGCCGCAGATACGCAGTATTTT

abundance: NA
d_gene: TRBD1
j_gene: TRBJ2-7
v_gene: TRBV30
CDR3aa: CAWTGTGTYEQYF
CDR3nt: TGTGCCTGGACCGGGACAGGCACCTACGAGCAGTACTTC

abundance: NA
d_gene: TRBD1
j_gene: TRBJ1-4
v_gene: TRBV29-1
CDR3aa: CRQSGGAGYRNEKLFF
CDR3nt: TGCAGACAATCAGGGGGCGCCGGTTATAGGAATGAAAAACTGTTTTTT

abundance: NA
d_gene: NA
j_gene: TRBJ1-6
v_gene: TRBV7-3
CDR3aa: CASSEDTNNSPLHF
CDR3nt: TGTGCCAGCAGCGAGGACACTAATAATTCACCCCTCCACTTT

abundance: NA
d_gene: NA
j_gene: TRBJ2-7
v_gene: TRBV2
CDR3aa: CASSGDSYEQYF
CDR3nt: TGTGCCAGCAGCGGAGACTCCTACGAGCAGTACTTC

abundance: NA
d_gene: TRBD1
j_gene: TRBJ1-6
v_gene: TRBV6-5
CDR3aa: CASKDRGVSPLHF
CDR3nt: TGTGCCAGCAAAGACAGGGGGGTGTCACCCCTCCACTTT

abundance: NA
d_gene: NA
j_gene: TRBJ1-3
v_gene: TRBV27
CDR3aa: CASSLSGASGNTIYF
CDR3nt: TGTGCCAGCAGTTTATCGGGGGCCTCTGGAAACACCATATATTTT

abundance: NA
d_gene: NA
j_gene: TRBJ1-3
v_gene: TRBV5-6
CDR3aa: CASSLAAGGRSGNTIYF
CDR3nt: TGTGCCAGCAGCTTGGCCGCGGGGGGTAGGTCTGGAAACACCATATATTTT

abundance: NA
d_gene: NA
j_gene: TRBJ2-6
v_gene: TRBV2
CDR3aa: CASSVIYSGTGANVLTF
CDR3nt: TGTGCCAGCAGTGTAATATACTCAGGGACTGGGGCCAACGTCCTGACTTTC

abundance: NA
d_gene: NA
j_gene: TRBJ2-1
v_gene: TRBV7-9
CDR3aa: CASSATGNEQFF
CDR3nt: TGTGCCAGCAGCGCCACCGGGAATGAGCAGTTCTTC

abundance: NA
d_gene: TRBD1
j_gene: TRBJ1-5
v_gene: TRBV7-2
CDR3aa: CASSPWDRAGNQPQHF
CDR3nt: TGTGCCAGCAGCCCGTGGGACAGGGCTGGCAATCAGCCCCAGCATTTT

abundance: NA
d_gene: NA
j_gene: TRBJ1-5
v_gene: TRBV5-1
CDR3aa: CASRASINQPQHF
CDR3nt: TGCGCCAGCAGGGCCTCGATCAATCAGCCCCAGCATTTT

abundance: once
d_gene: TRBD1
j_gene: TRBJ1-2
v_gene: TRBV19
CDR3aa: CASSIATGERNYGYTF
CDR3nt: TGTGCCAGTAGTATAGCTACAGGGGAAAGGAACTATGGCTACACCTTC

abundance: NA
d_gene: NA
j_gene: TRBJ1-4
v_gene: TRBV18
CDR3aa: CASSPGLNEKLFF
CDR3nt: TGTGCCAGCTCACCAGGGCTAAATGAAAAACTGTTTTTT

abundance: NA
d_gene: NA
j_gene: TRBJ2-7
v_gene: TRBV6-5
CDR3aa: CASSSYVGRWYEQYF
CDR3nt: TGTGCCAGCAGTTCGTACGTCGGGAGATGGTACGAGCAGTACTTC

abundance: NA
d_gene: TRBD2
j_gene: TRBJ2-2
v_gene: TRBV2
CDR3aa: CASSVSGLAGNTGELFF
CDR3nt: TGTGCCAGCAGTGTTAGTGGACTAGCGGGAAACACCGGGGAGCTGTTTTTT

abundance: once
d_gene: TRBD2
j_gene: TRBJ2-5
v_gene: TRBV18
CDR3aa: CASSPPGRGGQETQYF
CDR3nt: TGTGCCAGCTCACCCCCTGGGAGGGGAGGCCAAGAGACCCAGTACTTC

abundance: NA
d_gene: TRBD2
j_gene: TRBJ2-7
v_gene: TRBV9
CDR3aa: CASSGGSGSYEQYF
CDR3nt: TGTGCCAGCAGCGGGGGTAGCGGGAGCTACGAGCAGTACTTC

abundance: once
d_gene: NA
j_gene: TRBJ1-2
v_gene: TRBV19
CDR3aa: CASKGVVVGGRASFGYTF
CDR3nt: TGTGCCAGTAAGGGGGTCGTTGTCGGGGGGCGGGCGTCTTTTGGCTACACCTTC

abundance: few
d_gene: NA
j_gene: TRBJ2-7
v_gene: TRBV7-2
CDR3aa: CASSKGTSYEQYF
CDR3nt: TGTGCCAGCAGCAAAGGGACTTCCTACGAGCAGTACTTC

abundance: once
d_gene: TRBD1
j_gene: TRBJ1-2
v_gene: TRBV19
CDR3aa: CASSPLGQGRNYGYTF
CDR3nt: TGTGCCAGTAGCCCCCTAGGACAGGGTCGAAACTATGGCTACACCTTC

abundance: NA
d_gene: NA
j_gene: TRBJ1-3
v_gene: TRBV5-6
CDR3aa: CASSLDNREYSGNTIYF
CDR3nt: TGTGCCAGCAGCTTGGACAACAGGGAATATTCTGGAAACACCATATATTTT

abundance: once
d_gene: TRBD1
j_gene: TRBJ1-6
v_gene: TRBV9
CDR3aa: CASSVATEEGAGNSPLHF
CDR3nt: TGTGCCAGCAGCGTAGCTACCGAGGAGGGGGCTGGGAATTCACCCCTCCACTTT